The 14 T cell receptor beta chains below come from one sample, sequenced in a study of T-cell memory formation after mild COVID-19. MiXCR, applied by TCRdb to the 5' RACE reads, yields one record per CDR3 protein. The sample shows about 160,000 distinct CDR3 sequences, about a third of them seen only once. The sequenced material came from PBMCs or a T cell subset sorted from them (not recorded which). These receptor sequences come from an adult woman who had mild COVID-19 (a few samples of this study predate the infection). Cell type and time point are not known.

This clonotype was detected only a few times. The chain uses TRBV29-1 and TRBJ1-1; 8 bases are shared with TRBD1. The trim removed 6 bases at V and 0 bases at J, leaving 6 bases unmatched. This CDR3 region has 14 residues. CDR1 is SQVTM, CDR2 ANQGSEA, per germline. The CDR3 sequence is CSVLTGALNTEAFF. DNA of the CDR3: TGCAGCGTCCTGACAGGGGCGCTGAACACTGAAGCTTTCTTT.

V gene TRBV9 combines with J gene TRBJ2-3; D could derive from TRBD1 or TRBD2 (5 bases each). The germline CDR1 and CDR2 sequences are SGDLS and YYNGEE. With 0 bases removed from V and 4 bases from J, the gap between germline ends came to 12 bases. There are 15 residues in the CDR3. The CDR3 protein is CASSVGGAGPDTQYF. The CDR3 DNA reads TGTGCCAGCAGCGTAGGAGGGGCGGGCCCAGATACGCAGTATTTT.

This clonotype showed up just a few times. The rearrangement joins TRBV9 to TRBJ2-7; TRBD1 aligns across 9 bases. The CDR3 has 15 amino acids. V shed 0 bases, J shed 6 bases, and the junction held 7 bases outside the gene matches. Germline V gene lookup returns CDR1 SGDLS and CDR2 YYNGEE. DNA of the CDR3: TGTGCCAGCAGCGTAGGAGGGACAGGGAATGGCGAGCAGTACTTC. Translated: CASSVGGTGNGEQYF.

V and J are TRBV5-5 and TRBJ1-1, with D uncertain. The V end was cut by 5 bases, the J end by 0 bases, with 20 bases between. Germline V gene data show CDR1 as SGHKS and CDR2 as YYEKEE (reference sequence). The CDR3 runs to 17 residues. The CDR3 DNA sequence: TGTGCCAGCAGGATTGGGAGGGAAGTAAGAATGAACACTGAAGCTTTCTTT. Translation gives CASRIGREVRMNTEAFF.

The V gene is TRBV7-3, the J gene TRBJ2-3; no clear D gene. CDR1 SGHTA and CDR2 FQGTGA come from the germline V gene. CDR3 length: 13 amino acids. Deletions cut 5 bases from V and 4 bases from J, with 10 bases between. The CDR3 DNA reads as TGTGCCAGCAGCAGCCAAATCGCAGATACGCAGTATTTT. Translating gives CASSSQIADTQYF.

The rearrangement links TRBV27 to TRBJ1-4, with D perhaps matching TRBD1 (5 bases). The CDR3 has 18 residues. The V gene's germline CDR1 is MNHEY and CDR2 SMNVEV (reference sequence). V was trimmed by 1 base and J by 3 bases, leaving 18 bases between them. The CDR3 DNA reads TGTGCCAGCAGTTTATTACCACCCTCGGGGGGGGCTAATGAAAAACTGTTTTTT. It specifies CASSLLPPSGGANEKLFF. Using reference TRBV27 and TRBJ1-4 for the parts outside the CDR3, the full variable domain is EAQVTQNPRYLITVTGKKLTVTCSQNMNHEYMSWYRQDPGLGLRQIYYSMNVEVTDKGDVPEGYKVSRKEKRNFPLILESPSPNQTSLYFCASSLLPPSGGANEKLFFGSGTQLSVL.

This clonotype appeared a few times. The rearrangement links TRBV25-1 to TRBJ2-7, with D perhaps assigned TRBD1 or TRBD2 (5 bases each). Germline V CDR1 and CDR2: MGHDK, SYGVNS. CDR3 length: 15 residues. V shed 6 bases and J shed 0 bases, with 15 bases lying between them. For the CDR3, the DNA is TGTGCCAGCAGCGAGAATAGTGGGGGCTCCTACGAGCAGTACTTC. Amino acids: CASSENSGGSYEQYF.

V and J are TRBV5-4 and TRBJ2-2; a weak D match, TRBD2 (6 bases). There are 15 residues in the CDR3. V was clipped by 4 bases and J by 6 bases, with 16 bases between them. Germline V gene sequence: CDR1 SGHNT, CDR2 YYREEE (reference sequence). The CDR3 region has the DNA TGTGCCAGCAGCCTCGGAGGGGCTGACCCCGGGGAGCTGTTTTTT. Its protein product is CASSLGGADPGELFF.

The rearrangement joins TRBV12-3 or TRBV12-4 to TRBJ2-7; 15 nucleotides agree with TRBD2. The trim removed 6 bases at V and 3 bases at J, leaving 3 bases unmatched. The CDR3 sequence is 15 residues long. CDR3 region: CASSRTSGRVYEQYF. The DNA for the CDR3 is TGTGCCAGCAGCAGGACTAGCGGGAGGGTCTACGAGCAGTACTTC.

This clonotype was seen a single time. The V gene is TRBV9, the J gene TRBJ2-7; D may be TRBD2 (6 bases). Germline V gene data show CDR1 as SGDLS and CDR2 as YYNGEE. The CDR3 contains 15 residues. V was shortened by 4 bases and J by 2 bases, with 16 bases between the two germline ends. CDR3: CASSLSGGPAYEQYF. The CDR3 nucleotides are TGTGCCAGCAGCTTATCAGGAGGGCCCGCCTACGAGCAGTACTTC.

The CDR3 region has the DNA TGCGCCAGCAGCCCCCAACTGGACAGGGAAATCTCGAACGAGCAGTACTTC. This gives the protein CASSPQLDREISNEQYF. This rearrangement joins TRBV4-3 to TRBJ2-7, with TRBD1 matching over 8 bases. The CDR3 extends over 17 amino acids. The germline CDR1 and CDR2 sequences are LGHNA and YSLEER. Trimming at V came to 4 bases and at J to 5 bases, leaving 16 bases not matched to a gene.

Details on this clonotype: One end of the junction varies from germline; a read error may be responsible. In nucleotides, the CDR3 is TGTGCCGGCAGTGGGGGACAGGGATTCACTGAAGCTTTCTTT. This translates into CAGSGGQGFTEAFF. J is TRBJ1-1 and V is TRBV6-1, with 9 bases aligning to TRBD1. The CDR3 has 14 amino acids. The germline CDR1 and CDR2 sequences are MNHNS and SASEGT.

The V and J genes are TRBV5-1 and TRBJ2-3, with TRBD1 identical over 8 bases. CDR3 length: 17 amino acids. Germline loops: CDR1 SGHRS, CDR2 YFSETQ. After removal of 6 bases from V and 0 bases from J, the junction contained 12 bases not matched to a gene. The DNA for the CDR3 is TGCGCCAGCACTCAGGGGACAGGACCCGTTAGCACAGATACGCAGTATTTT. It yields the protein CASTQGTGPVSTDTQYF.

The chain couples TRBV5-1 to TRBJ2-7, with a possible D match to TRBD2 (6 bases). Per the germline V gene, CDR1 is SGHRS and CDR2 is YFSETQ. The CDR3 length is 14 residues. Trimming took off 4 bases at V and 3 bases at J, with 14 bases between the two ends. The CDR3 DNA reads as TGCGCCAGCAGCGGCGGGACGGGTAACTACGAGCAGTACTTC. It translates to CASSGGTGNYEQYF. Using reference TRBV5-1 and TRBJ2-7 for the parts outside the CDR3, the full variable domain is KAGVTQTPRYLIKTRGQQVTLSCSPISGHRSVSWYQQTPGQGLQFLFEYFSETQRNKGNFPGRFSGRQFSNSRSEMNVSTLELGDSALYLCASSGGTGNYEQYFGPGTRLTVT.